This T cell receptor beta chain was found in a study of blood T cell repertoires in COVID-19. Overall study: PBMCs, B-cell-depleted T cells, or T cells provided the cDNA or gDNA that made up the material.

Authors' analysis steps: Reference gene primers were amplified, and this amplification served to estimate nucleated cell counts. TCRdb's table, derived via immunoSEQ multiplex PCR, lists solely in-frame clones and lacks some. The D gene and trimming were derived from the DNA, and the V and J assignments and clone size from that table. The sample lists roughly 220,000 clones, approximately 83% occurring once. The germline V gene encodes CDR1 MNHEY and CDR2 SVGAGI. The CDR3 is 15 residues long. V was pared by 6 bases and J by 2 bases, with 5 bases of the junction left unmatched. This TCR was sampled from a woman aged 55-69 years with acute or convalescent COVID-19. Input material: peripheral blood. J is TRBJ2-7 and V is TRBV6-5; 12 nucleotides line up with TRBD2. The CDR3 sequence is CASRYLAGGPYEQYF. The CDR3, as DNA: TGTGCCAGCAGGTACCTAGCGGGGGGGCCCTACGAGCAGTACTTC.